This TCR beta chain was found in a study of blood T cell repertoires in COVID-19. On the study more broadly: Researchers got acute and convalescent COVID-19 samples from the United States, Italy and Spain. PBMCs, B-cell-depleted T cells, or T cells were the source of the cDNA or gDNA that made up the material.

The CDR3 totals 12 residues. Germline lookup yields CDR1 SGHTA and CDR2 FQGNSA. J gave up 5 bases and V 6 bases, and 2 bases lay outside the gene matches. As handled by the study authors: Using reference gene primer amplification, nucleated cell counts were estimated. The data were produced by immunoSEQ multiplex PCR, yet TCRdb's version contains in-frame clones alone and is incomplete. V and J calls and clone size come straight from that table; D and trimming were deduced from the DNA. The sample has 37,000 or so clones, about 89% seen once. The TCR originated in a human donor in a cohort sampled during active COVID-19. Input material: peripheral blood. This sequence joins TRBV7-2 and TRBJ2-7; 9 bases align to TRBD2. The CDR3 sequence: CASRGLADEQYF. DNA of the CDR3: TGTGCCAGCAGGGGACTAGCCGACGAGCAGTACTTC.